The 30 T cell receptor beta chains in this list originate from one sample, sequenced in a study of T cells in Graves' hyperthyroidism and ophthalmopathy (dated by TCRdb to about 2019). Libraries were made using multiplex PCR. The run used an Illumina HiSeq 2000. The TCR beta CDR3 regions were amplified from the RNA transcripts. For the first round of RT-PCR on the TCR CDR3, the HTBI primer set was used together with the Qiagen OneStep RT-PCR kit. TCRdb trimmed the raw reads at Q25, called clones with MiXCR and kept productive beta chains. Under each unique CDR3 protein, matching rows form one entry showing the most common genes and DNA. The sample table contains 550,000 to 700,000 distinct CDR3 sequences; only one count was recorded for over 12% of them. Of the sample, 3.5% to 4.5% falls within the top ten clones. The sample consisted of blood. These receptors were obtained from a woman in her 40s with Graves' ophthalmopathy.

Ten or more counts support this clonotype. This chain uses TRBV4-3 with TRBJ2-7; unclear D gene. The CDR3 loop spans 14 amino acids. The germline CDR1 and CDR2 sequences are LGHNA and YSLEER. Trimming took off 0 bases at V and 0 bases at J, with 6 bases between the two ends. The CDR3 sequence: CASSQDSHSYEQYF. In nucleotides, the CDR3 is TGCGCCAGCAGCCAAGACTCACACTCCTACGAGCAGTACTTC.

This clonotype was counted many times. The gene calls are TRBV6-1 and TRBJ2-5, with TRBD1 identical over 7 bases. The CDR3 has 14 residues. Trimming removed 7 bases from V and 2 bases from J; junction bases left unmatched: 7. Germline CDR1 MNHNS, CDR2 SASEGT. CDR3 nucleotides: TGTGCCAGCAACACGGGGACAGTTCAAGAGACCCAGTACTTC. Residues: CASNTGTVQETQYF.

The chain combines TRBV28 with TRBJ1-1; 9 bases are a match to TRBD1. The CDR3 contains 14 residues. V shed 6 bases, J shed 6 bases, and the junction held 8 bases outside the gene matches. Germline CDR1 and CDR2: MDHEN and SYDVKM. The CDR3 nucleotides read TGTGCCAGCAGCGCGGGACAGGGACAACCTGAAGCTTTCTTT. Translating it yields CASSAGQGQPEAFF. Combining the CDR3 with reference TRBV28 and TRBJ1-1 gives the whole variable domain DVKVTQSSRYLVKRTGEKVFLECVQDMDHENMFWYRQDPGLGLRLIYFSYDVKMKEKGDIPEGYSVSREKKERFSLILESASTNQTSMYLCASSAGQGQPEAFFGQGTRLTVV.

The V and J genes are TRBV19 and TRBJ1-3; D not resolved. V shed 4 bases and J shed 4 bases, with 8 bases lying between them. CDR3 length equals 13 residues. Germline values: CDR1 LNHDA, CDR2 SQIVND (reference sequence). CDR3 nucleotides: TGTGCCAGTAGTAACTCGGCGGGAAACACCATATATTTT. Its protein product is CASSNSAGNTIYF.

In this sample, this clonotype turned up many times. The chain couples TRBV28 to TRBJ2-7; D uncertain. Germline loops: CDR1 MDHEN, CDR2 SYDVKM. The CDR3 spans 14 residues. V dropped 5 bases and J dropped 0 bases, with 11 bases sitting between them. For the CDR3, the DNA is TGTGCCAGCAGTATCCCCGACACCTCCTACGAGCAGTACTTC. Translation gives CASSIPDTSYEQYF.

This clonotype was counted at least ten times. The chain has TRBV11-3 and TRBJ2-7; 8 bases are a match to TRBD1. V lost 5 bases, J lost 3 bases, and 6 bases stayed unmatched. Looked up from germline, CDR1 is SGHNT and CDR2 is YENEEA. The CDR3 runs 14 residues. DNA for the CDR3: TGTGCCAGCAGCCACGGGACAGGTAACTACGAGCAGTACTTC. Residues: CASSHGTGNYEQYF. The whole variable domain, filled in from reference TRBV11-3 and TRBJ2-7, reads EAGVVQSPRYKIIEKKQPVAFWCNPISGHNTLYWYLQNLGQGPELLIRYENEEAVDDSQLPKDRFSAERLKGVDSTLKIQPAELGDSAVYLCASSHGTGNYEQYFGPGTRLTVT.

This clonotype was detected ten times or more. This rearrangement joins TRBV5-6 to TRBJ1-1; D gene unclear. The V end lost 0 bases, the J end lost 10 bases, and 13 bases lay between the germline ends. Germline V gives CDR1 SGHDT, CDR2 YYEEEE. CDR3 length: 13 amino acids. CDR3 amino acids: CASSLEGGPAAFF. The CDR3, as DNA: TGTGCCAGCAGCTTGGAAGGTGGGCCAGCAGCTTTCTTT.

This clonotype was observed many times. The chain joins TRBV11-3 to TRBJ2-7; TRBD1 matches 9 bases. The CDR3 has 20 residues. The V gene end was trimmed by 1 base and the J gene end by 0 bases; junction bases not matched to a gene: 16. Germline values: CDR1 SGHNT, CDR2 YENEEA. This CDR3 reads CASSLVGTGYSLGSSYEQYF. The CDR3 bases are TGTGCCAGCAGCTTAGTGGGGACAGGGTATTCATTAGGGAGCTCCTACGAGCAGTACTTC.

V usage is TRBV6-5 and J usage is TRBJ1-2; D is unresolved. CDR1 and CDR2 from the germline V gene are MNHEY and SVGAGI. Trimming stripped 4 bases from V and 4 bases from J, with 19 bases between. CDR3 length equals 16 residues. CDR3 region: CASSLNSGGTVYGYTF. As DNA, the CDR3 is TGTGCCAGCAGTTTAAACTCGGGTGGAACGGTCTATGGCTACACCTTC.

This clonotype has ten or more counts. This chain links TRBV20-1 with TRBJ2-7; 7 bases match TRBD2. The CDR3 extends over 15 amino acids. V gave up 4 bases and J gave up 2 bases; unmatched junction bases: 11. Germline CDR1 is DFQATT and CDR2 is SNEGSKA (reference sequence). The DNA of the CDR3 is TGCAGTGCTATCTCTCCTAGCGGAGCCCCCTACGAGCAGTACTTC. Protein product: CSAISPSGAPYEQYF.

A few counts support this clonotype. The rearrangement links TRBV5-1 to TRBJ1-5; 8 nucleotides align to TRBD1. The CDR3 covers 15 residues. Germline V CDR1 and CDR2: SGHRS, YFSETQ. Trimming took 0 bases from V and 7 from J; bases not matched to a gene: 6. The CDR3 sequence is CASSLAGGIGQPQHF. CDR3 nucleotide sequence: TGCGCCAGCAGCTTGGCAGGGGGCATCGGGCAGCCCCAGCATTTT. Complete variable domain (other parts from reference TRBV5-1 and TRBJ1-5): KAGVTQTPRYLIKTRGQQVTLSCSPISGHRSVSWYQQTPGQGLQFLFEYFSETQRNKGNFPGRFSGRQFSNSRSEMNVSTLELGDSALYLCASSLAGGIGQPQHFGDGTRLSIL.

In its sample, this clonotype was seen many times. The rearrangement uses TRBV6-4 and TRBJ1-3, with D possibly being TRBD1 (6 bases). Trimming took off 6 bases at V and 0 bases at J, with 18 bases between the two ends. Germline V gene data show CDR1 as MRHNA and CDR2 as SNTAGT. The CDR3 loop spans 17 amino acids. Here the CDR3 reads CASRPTWDIFSGNTIYF. The DNA for the CDR3 is TGTGCCAGCAGACCGACGTGGGACATCTTCTCTGGAAACACCATATATTTT.

This rearrangement joins TRBV12-3 or TRBV12-4 to TRBJ1-2; TRBD1 matches 10 bases. V trimming: 5 bases; J trimming: 4 bases; junction bases outside the gene matches: 10. The CDR3 is 16 amino acids. CDR3 loop: CASSPRGGQGLYGYTF. CDR3 sequence (DNA): TGTGCCAGCAGTCCCCGGGGGGGACAGGGGCTCTATGGCTACACCTTC.

This clonotype was observed at least ten times. The V call is TRBV6-5, the J call TRBJ1-2; no clear D gene. CDR3 size: 12 residues. CDR1 is MNHEY and CDR2 is SVGAGI in the germline V gene. Trimming shortened V by 7 bases and J by 8 bases, and 14 bases separated the two germline ends. CDR3 sequence: CASTKGVSGYTF. The CDR3 coding sequence is TGTGCCAGCACGAAGGGAGTGTCAGGCTACACCTTC.

This clonotype was seen repeatedly, ten times or more. The gene calls are TRBV27 and TRBJ2-7; TRBD1 matches at 9 bases. Germline-derived CDR1 and CDR2 are MNHEY and SMNVEV (reference sequence). The CDR3 consists of 13 residues. V shed 1 base and J 6 bases; nucleotides not matched to a gene: 1. CDR3 in DNA: TGTGCCAGCAGTTTATTGGACAGGGGCGAGCAGTACTTC. It codes for CASSLLDRGEQYF.

In its sample, this clonotype was seen many times. A read error may explain this, as a much larger clone is one base away. This chain uses TRBV12-3 or TRBV12-4 with TRBJ1-3; a weak D match, TRBD1 (6 bases). The CDR3 is 16 residues long. CDR3 sequence (DNA): TGTGCCAGCATCTCGGACAGCTTGTCCTCTGGAAACGCCATATATTTT. It translates to CASISDSLSSGNAIYF.

There are many counts of this clonotype. The V call is TRBV2, the J call TRBJ2-7; 9 bases agree with TRBD2. The CDR3 has 16 residues. Germline V CDR1 and CDR2: SNHLY, FYNNEI. V gave up 3 bases and J gave up 3 bases; unmatched junction bases: 9. CDR3 sequence reads: CASSETGTSNFYEQYF. CDR3 nucleotide sequence: TGTGCCAGCAGTGAGACCGGGACTAGCAATTTCTACGAGCAGTACTTC.

V and J are TRBV12-3 or TRBV12-4 and TRBJ2-5; tentative D call: TRBD1 (6 bases). The ends were cut back, 7 bases at V and 0 bases at J, with 15 bases in the middle. CDR3 length: 15 amino acids. The CDR3: CASTQTWTDQETQYF. The CDR3 nucleotides read TGTGCCAGCACCCAAACATGGACAGACCAAGAGACCCAGTACTTC.

This clonotype showed up many times. The chain employs TRBV28 and TRBJ1-1; perhaps TRBD1 as D (6 bases). CDR3 length: 12 residues. V was cut by 4 bases and J by 5 bases, with 8 bases left in between. The V gene's germline CDR1 is MDHEN and CDR2 SYDVKM. The CDR3 bases are TGTGCCAGCAGTTCAGGGGAGACTGAAGCTTTCTTT. Its protein product is CASSSGETEAFF.

This clonotype was seen many times. The V call is TRBV7-2, the J call TRBJ2-4; either TRBD1 or TRBD2 may supply D (5 bases each). The length of the CDR3 is 15 residues. Germline values: CDR1 SGHTA, CDR2 FQGNSA. Between the trimmed V and J ends, which lost 5 bases and 1 base, there was a span of 12 bases. Written as DNA, the CDR3 is TGTGCCAGCAGCCCGGCCTGGGGGGCCAAAAACATTCAGTACTTC. Its translation: CASSPAWGAKNIQYF.

The rearrangement links TRBV5-1 to TRBJ2-5, with unresolved D. The CDR3 is 16 amino acids. V lost 4 bases to trimming and J lost 5 bases, with 21 bases between them. The germline V gene encodes CDR1 SGHRS and CDR2 YFSETQ. The CDR3, as DNA: TGCGCCAGCAGCCACCTTGGAAGGTATGGTCGGGAGACCCAGTACTTC. Translating gives CASSHLGRYGRETQYF.

This clonotype was seen many times. V and J are TRBV29-1 and TRBJ1-2; weak D call: TRBD1 (5 bases). The length of the CDR3 is 13 residues. Germline CDR1 SQVTM, CDR2 ANQGSEA. Deletions cut 0 bases from V and 7 bases from J, with 12 bases between. The CDR3 protein is CSVEEEGPSGYTF. CDR3 DNA sequence: TGCAGCGTTGAAGAGGAGGGACCATCTGGCTACACCTTC.

This clonotype was seen at least ten times. The chain has TRBV4-1 and TRBJ2-7; 11 bases agree with TRBD2. Germline V gene data show CDR1 as MGHRA and CDR2 as YSYEKL. The CDR3 loop spans 16 amino acids. V lost 1 base to trimming and J lost 3 bases; unmatched junction nucleotides: 5. CDR3 residues: CASSQALLAGDYEQYF. The CDR3 coding sequence is TGCGCCAGCAGCCAAGCCTTACTAGCGGGGGACTACGAGCAGTACTTC.

This chain joins TRBV6-2 or TRBV6-3 and TRBJ2-7; TRBD1 is a possible D gene (7 bases). Germline V gene sequence: CDR1 MNHEY, CDR2 SVGEGT. V gave up 6 bases and J gave up 5 bases, with 20 bases separating them. The CDR3 sequence is 15 residues long. The CDR3 protein is CASRVIPGQRDEQYF. The CDR3 DNA sequence: TGTGCCAGCAGAGTCATTCCGGGACAGCGGGACGAGCAGTACTTC.

Many counts were recorded for this clonotype. The CDR3 region has the DNA TGTGCCAGCAGCTTGGCCGGAGGTATATTCGAGACCCAGTACTTC. Residues: CASSLAGGIFETQYF. This rearrangement joins TRBV5-5 to TRBJ2-5; TRBD2 is a possible D gene (5 bases). CDR3 length equals 15 residues. The V and J ends lost 0 bases and 5 bases respectively, with 14 bases between them. Germline loops: CDR1 SGHKS, CDR2 YYEKEE (reference sequence). The variable domain in full, completed from reference TRBV5-5 and TRBJ2-5, reads DAGVTQSPTHLIKTRGQQVTLRCSPISGHKSVSWYQQVLGQGPQFIFQYYEKEERGRGNFPDRFSARQFPNYSSELNVNALLLGDSALYLCASSLAGGIFETQYFGPGTRLLVL.

This clonotype was seen a handful of times. CDR3 nucleotides: TGCAGTGCCCTCGGGGGAGGGGATCAGCCCCAGCATTTT. Its protein is CSALGGGDQPQHF. The chain is built from TRBV20-1 and TRBJ1-5, with D possibly TRBD1 on 5 matching bases. CDR1 and CDR2 (germline): DFQATT, SNEGSKA (reference sequence). This CDR3 has 13 amino acids. V was trimmed by 6 bases and J by 5 bases, leaving 14 bases between them.

Many counts were recorded for this clonotype. The V call is TRBV27, the J call TRBJ2-7, with D perhaps TRBD1 or TRBD2 (9 bases each). Germline V gene data show CDR1 as MNHEY and CDR2 as SMNVEV (reference sequence). The CDR3 has 18 residues. V shed 3 bases and J shed 7 bases, with 28 bases lying between them. CDR3 in DNA: TGTGCCAGCAGTTTGAAGGGGGGACAGGGAGGCAGCGGGAGGGAGCAGTACTTC. Translated, it gives CASSLKGGQGGSGREQYF.

This clonotype was detected ten times or more. The V call is TRBV7-9, the J call TRBJ2-7; unclear D gene. This CDR3 has 13 amino acids. The V and J ends lost 8 bases and 6 bases respectively, with 17 bases between them. Germline V lookup: CDR1 SEHNR, CDR2 FQNEAQ (reference sequence). As DNA, the CDR3 is TGTGCCAGCCAAGGTCGTGTCGGATCCGAGCAGTACTTC. Translated, it gives CASQGRVGSEQYF.

In its sample, this clonotype was seen a few times. One end of the junction is discordant with germline, which a read error may explain. This chain uses TRBV30 with TRBJ1-5; D not resolved. The germline gives CDR1 GTSNPN, CDR2 SVGIG (reference sequence). This CDR3 region has 13 residues. DNA for the CDR3: TGTGCCCGGAGTGTATTGGGTGAGCAGCCCCAGCATTTT. Protein sequence: CARSVLGEQPQHF.

J is TRBJ2-7 and V is TRBV5-8, with TRBD2 matching over 8 bases. V dropped 1 base and J dropped 8; count of bases not matched to a gene: 11. The CDR3 consists of 15 residues. Germline CDR1 and CDR2: SGHTS and YDEGEE. The CDR3 nucleotides read TGTGCCAGCAGCTTGCGGGGGGGCCCCCTGGGAAAGCAGTACTTC. Its translation: CASSLRGGPLGKQYF.